Here is one T cell receptor (beta chain) with its context. The data were obtained in a study of blood T cell repertoires in COVID-19. For the study at large: Samples came from the United States, Italy and Spain, spanning acute and convalescent COVID-19. PBMCs, B-cell-depleted T cells, or T cells were the source of the cDNA or gDNA that made up the material.

The protocol was immunoSEQ multiplex PCR, while the TCRdb copy is restricted to in-frame clones and leaves out a portion. This sample yields around 190,000 clones, of which about 82% are seen a single time; about 6.8% belongs to the top ten. Germline values: CDR1 SGHNT, CDR2 YYREEE (reference sequence). V shed 2 bases, J shed 6 bases, and the junction held 2 bases outside the gene matches. The CDR3 sequence is 12 residues long. The rearrangement uses TRBV5-4 and TRBJ2-7, with 7 bases fitting TRBD2. The receptor's source is a man aged 70-80 years with active or convalescent COVID-19. Sequencing was carried out using peripheral blood. CDR3: CASSFGEGEQYF. The CDR3 DNA reads as TGTGCCAGCAGCTTCGGGGAGGGCGAGCAGTACTTC.